This T cell receptor (beta chain) emerged from a study of beta chain features in type 1 diabetes. Since all of the isolated RNA was reverse transcribed, expressed TCRB transcripts were what got sequenced. Profiled with immunoSEQ multiplex PCR; TCRdb holds only in-frame clones, not every one. The sample has roughly 150,000 clones; around 8.6% are singletons. This clone was seen only once. Its cognate antigen is unknown. The CDR3 has 14 amino acids. Germline CDR1 MDHEN, CDR2 SYDVKM. Trimming pared 3 bases from V and 4 bases from J, leaving 12 bases between. Study-level points and caveats: HLA effects on TCRB rearrangement stayed unresolved here. People with Type 1 diabetes carried modestly yet significantly shorter TCRB CDR3s in all four CD4+ subsets. VDJ junctions from type 1 diabetes patients carried fewer insertions and larger deletions.

This receptor was obtained from a woman between 18 and 29 years old with type 1 diabetes. The sequencing input was central memory CD4+ T cells from blood. The chain combines TRBV28 with TRBJ1-1; D might be TRBD1 (5 bases). DNA of the CDR3: TGTGCCAGCAGTTTTCACGGGGGGGTCACTGAAGCTTTCTTT. Its translation: CASSFHGGVTEAFF. Complete variable domain (other parts from reference TRBV28 and TRBJ1-1): DVKVTQSSRYLVKRTGEKVFLECVQDMDHENMFWYRQDPGLGLRLIYFSYDVKMKEKGDIPEGYSVSREKKERFSLILESASTNQTSMYLCASSFHGGVTEAFFGQGTRLTVV.